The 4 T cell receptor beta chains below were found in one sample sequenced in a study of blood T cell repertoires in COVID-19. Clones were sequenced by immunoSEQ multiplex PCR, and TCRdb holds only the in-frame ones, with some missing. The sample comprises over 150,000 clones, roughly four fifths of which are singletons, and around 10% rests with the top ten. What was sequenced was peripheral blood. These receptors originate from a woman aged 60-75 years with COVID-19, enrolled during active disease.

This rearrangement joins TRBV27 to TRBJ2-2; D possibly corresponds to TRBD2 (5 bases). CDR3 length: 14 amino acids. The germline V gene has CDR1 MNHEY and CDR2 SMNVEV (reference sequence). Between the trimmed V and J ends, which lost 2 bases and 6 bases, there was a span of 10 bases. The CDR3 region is CASSLGSLAGELFF. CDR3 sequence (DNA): TGTGCCAGCAGTTTAGGGAGTCTGGCCGGGGAGCTGTTTTTT.

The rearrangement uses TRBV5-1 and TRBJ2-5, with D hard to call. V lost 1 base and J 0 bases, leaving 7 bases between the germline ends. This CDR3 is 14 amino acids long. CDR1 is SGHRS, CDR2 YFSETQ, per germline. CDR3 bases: TGCGCCAGCAGCTTGATCGACAACCAAGAGACCCAGTACTTC. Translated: CASSLIDNQETQYF.

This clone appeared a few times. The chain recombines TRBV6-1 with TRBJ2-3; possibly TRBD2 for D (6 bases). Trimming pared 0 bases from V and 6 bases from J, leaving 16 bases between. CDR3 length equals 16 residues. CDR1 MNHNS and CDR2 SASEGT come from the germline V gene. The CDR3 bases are TGTGCCAGCAGTGAAGCGCAAGGGGACTCGAGGGATACGCAGTATTTT. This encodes CASSEAQGDSRDTQYF.

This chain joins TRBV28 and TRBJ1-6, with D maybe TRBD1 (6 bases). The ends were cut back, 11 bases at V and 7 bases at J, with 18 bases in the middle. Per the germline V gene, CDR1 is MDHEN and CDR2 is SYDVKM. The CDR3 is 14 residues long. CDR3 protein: CAGRPVRGNSPLHF. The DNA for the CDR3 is TGTGCCGGTCGCCCGGTAAGGGGGAATTCACCCCTCCACTTT.